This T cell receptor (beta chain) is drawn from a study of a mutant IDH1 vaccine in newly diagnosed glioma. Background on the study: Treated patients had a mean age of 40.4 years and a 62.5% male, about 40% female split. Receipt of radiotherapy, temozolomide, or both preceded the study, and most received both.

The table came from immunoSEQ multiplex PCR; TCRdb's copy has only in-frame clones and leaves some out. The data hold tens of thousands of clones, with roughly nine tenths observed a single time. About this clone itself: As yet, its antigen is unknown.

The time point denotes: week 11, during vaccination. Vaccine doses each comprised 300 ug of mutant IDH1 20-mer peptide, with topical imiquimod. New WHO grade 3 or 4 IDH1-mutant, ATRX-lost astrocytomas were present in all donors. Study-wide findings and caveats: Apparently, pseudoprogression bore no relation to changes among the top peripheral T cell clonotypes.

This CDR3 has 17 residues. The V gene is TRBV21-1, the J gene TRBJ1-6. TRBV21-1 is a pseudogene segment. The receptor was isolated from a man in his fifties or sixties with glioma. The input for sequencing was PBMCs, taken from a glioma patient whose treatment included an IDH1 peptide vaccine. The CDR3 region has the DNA TGTGCCAGCAGTCAAGAGATCTGGTGCTCCTATAATTCACCCCTCCACTTT. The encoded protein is CASSQEIWCSYNSPLHF.